A selection of T cell receptor beta chains follows, all from one sample in a study of cytomegalovirus exposure and HLA in healthy donors. Produced via immunoSEQ multiplex PCR; TCRdb's table is partial and in-frame only. The top ten clones hold more than 6.5% of a sample with roughly 140,000 clones, approximately 80% of them seen once. Specimen: PBMCs. These receptors originate from a woman aged 45-65 years in good health and CMV-seropositive. Each CDR3 is given with its conserved first and last residue. D genes are given only for firm matches. Only some rows state a clone size, as once, few, many or a class for expanded clones.

once TRBJ2-3 TRBD2 TRBV6-5 TGTGCCAGCAGTCGGGGGGGGCGGGGGGTTAGTGTGGAGTATTTT CASSRGGRGVSVEYF
- TRBJ1-4 - TRBV27 TGTGCCAGCAGTGCGACAGACGATAATGAAAAACTGTTTTTT CASSATDDNEKLFF
- TRBJ1-2 - TRBV6-5 TGTGCCAGCAGTAATAGGGGCGGTAACTATGGCTACACCTTC CASSNRGGNYGYTF
- TRBJ1-2 - TRBV11-3 TGTGCCAGCAGCTTGGAACAGGCCACGAGGGGCTACACCTTC CASSLEQATRGYTF
- TRBJ1-1 TRBD1 TRBV7-8 TGTGCCAGCAGCTTAACAGGGGCCCATTCTTTCTTT CASSLTGAHSFF
- TRBJ2-7 - TRBV6-6 TGTGCCAGCAGTTACTCCCGGGGAGGCAACGAGCAGTACTTC CASSYSRGGNEQYF
- TRBJ2-4 TRBD1 TRBV5-6 TGTGCCAGCAGCTGGACAGGGGGTAGCCAACTAAACATTCAGTACTTC CASSWTGGSQLNIQYF
- TRBJ1-3 - TRBV6-5 TGTGCCAGCACCCAAAACAGTGGGAACACCATATATTTT CASTQNSGNTIYF
few TRBJ2-2 TRBD2 TRBV11-2 TGTGCCAGCAGCTCTAGCGGGCCCACCGGGGAGCTGCTTTTT CASSSSGPTGELLF
- TRBJ2-3 - TRBV7-9 TGTGCCAGCAGCCCCTCTCTACCCACAGATACGCAGTATTTT CASSPSLPTDTQYF
- TRBJ2-3 - TRBV6-5 TGTGCCAGCTTTGGGGCCGGTGATACGCAGTATTTT CASFGAGDTQYF
- TRBJ1-1 - TRBV7-2 TGTGCCAGCAGCTTCGCCAGGTTCGGGGGATCCACTGAAGCTTTCTTT CASSFARFGGSTEAFF
- TRBJ2-3 - TRBV5-1 TGCGCCAGCAGCTTGGGGCAGGGTAAGGATACGCAGTATTTT CASSLGQGKDTQYF